Below, 9 T cell receptor beta chains from the same sample are listed, as sequenced in a study of T cell clones after liver transplantation. This table comes from immunoSEQ multiplex PCR, and its TCRdb copy is limited to in-frame clones, with some not included. This sample has tens of thousands of clones, with around four fifths found just once. Sequencing was performed on CD4+ T cells from blood, taken approximately 3.5 years after liver transplant. Receptors were obtained from a human patient who received a liver transplant. Some T cells may be the graft donor's.

The CDR3 sequence is CASSLSLAGTSLAHGYTF. In DNA, the CDR3 is TGTGCCAGCAGCTTATCCTTGGCCGGGACCTCCCTGGCCCATGGCTACACCTTC. The chain uses TRBV7-8 and TRBJ1-2; D perhaps matches TRBD1 (5 bases). The germline V gene encodes CDR1 SGHVS and CDR2 FQNEAQ. The CDR3 consists of 18 residues. Trimming left V 2 bases short and J 6 bases short, with 25 bases between.

In its sample, this clone was seen a few times. In DNA, the CDR3 is TGTGCCTGGAGTACGACTAGTGTGGGTGAGCAGTTCTTC. Translated: CAWSTTSVGEQFF. This chain links TRBV30 with TRBJ2-1; possible D gene TRBD2, 6 bases. The CDR3 spans 13 residues. Germline assignment: CDR1 GTSNPN and CDR2 SVGIG (reference sequence). V was clipped by 2 bases and J by 9 bases, with 14 bases between them.

This clone was observed a few times. J is TRBJ2-7 and V is TRBV10-1; TRBD1 is a possible D gene (5 bases). CDR1 and CDR2 (germline): WNHNN, SYGVQD (reference sequence). V shed 5 bases and J shed 2 bases, with 13 bases lying between them. CDR3 length: 14 residues. The CDR3 reads CASSPNRLPYEQYF. In DNA, the CDR3 is TGCGCCAGCAGTCCCAACAGGTTACCCTACGAGCAGTACTTC.

In its sample, this clone was seen once. The chain recombines TRBV30 with TRBJ2-5; 8 nucleotides match TRBD1. The CDR3 consists of 14 residues. V dropped 5 bases and J dropped 2; count of bases not matched to a gene: 7. CDR1 GTSNPN and CDR2 SVGIG come from the germline V gene (reference sequence). CDR3 DNA sequence: TGTGCCTGGGGAGATGGGACAGGACAAGAGACCCAGTACTTC. Translating gives CAWGDGTGQETQYF.

The table lists this clone with a few counts. The gene calls are TRBV27 and TRBJ2-1; 9 nucleotides match TRBD1. The CDR3 extends over 15 amino acids. The germline CDR1 and CDR2 sequences are MNHEY and SMNVEV (reference sequence). V was pared by 8 bases and J by 5 bases, with 10 bases of the junction left unmatched. CDR3 DNA sequence: TGTGCCAGCCATGACGCGGGACAGGGAGACAATGAGCAGTTCTTC. It encodes CASHDAGQGDNEQFF.

This clone was seen a single time. The rearrangement joins TRBV27 to TRBJ1-1, with D possibly being TRBD1 (6 bases). There are 20 residues in the CDR3. The V gene lost 0 bases and the J gene lost 0 bases, with 23 bases spanning the gap. The germline CDR1 and CDR2 sequences are MNHEY and SMNVEV (reference sequence). The CDR3 DNA reads TGTGCCAGCAGTTTATCTCTGTCAGGGGACTCCCGGTTCATGAACACTGAAGCTTTCTTT. Translation: CASSLSLSGDSRFMNTEAFF.

The chain employs TRBV6-5 and TRBJ2-7; the D call may be TRBD1 or TRBD2 (6 bases each). The germline gives CDR1 MNHEY, CDR2 SVGAGI. There are 15 residues in the CDR3. The V and J ends lost 5 bases and 9 bases respectively, with 23 bases between them. The CDR3 DNA reads TGTGCCAGCAGTACTACCTCCGGGGGCCGAACGCCGCAGTACTTC. Translated: CASSTTSGGRTPQYF.

The J gene is TRBJ2-1, the V gene TRBV7-8, with unresolved D. With 0 bases removed from V and 9 bases from J, the gap between germline ends came to 9 bases. This CDR3 is 13 amino acids long. Germline lookup yields CDR1 SGHVS and CDR2 FQNEAQ. The CDR3 nucleotides read TGTGCCAGCAGCTTAGCGTCGGCACCTGAGCAGTTCTTC. Residues: CASSLASAPEQFF.

The V and J genes are TRBV18 and TRBJ2-1; D remains ambiguous. CDR1 is KGHSH, CDR2 LQKENI, per germline. The V end was cut by 1 base, the J end by 0 bases, with 7 bases between. The CDR3 contains 15 residues. The CDR3 region has the DNA TGTGCCAGCTCACCACAGCGATCCTCCTACAATGAGCAGTTCTTC. As protein: CASSPQRSSYNEQFF.